The 18 T cell receptor beta chains below come from one sample, sequenced in a study of cytomegalovirus exposure and HLA in healthy donors. This PCR relied on a set of 60 Vbeta primers and 13 Jbeta primers. Using immunoSEQ multiplex PCR, the repertoire was profiled, and TCRdb retains in-frame clones only, with some absent. The listing contains tens of thousands of clones. Sequencing was carried out using PBMCs. Receptors were obtained from a female donor in good health and CMV-seronegative.

The genes are TRBV7-9 and TRBJ2-5; TRBD2 might be the D (6 bases). The germline V gene has CDR1 SEHNR and CDR2 FQNEAQ (reference sequence). The ends were cut back, 1 base at V and 7 bases at J, with 19 bases in the middle. The CDR3 is 16 amino acids. The CDR3 nucleotides are TGTGCCAGCAGCTTAGTGAGTGTGGCGGGAATCGGGACCCAGTACTTC. Translated, it gives CASSLVSVAGIGTQYF.

This chain uses TRBV30 with TRBJ2-5; perhaps TRBD2 as D (7 bases). Germline CDR1 reads GTSNPN; CDR2 reads SVGIG (reference sequence). This CDR3 contains 14 residues. V lost 5 bases and J 5 bases, leaving 18 bases between the germline ends. The CDR3 loop is CAWGDRTRAETQYF. The CDR3, as DNA: TGTGCCTGGGGAGACAGGACTAGGGCCGAGACCCAGTACTTC. The whole variable domain, remainder taken from reference TRBV30 and TRBJ2-5, is SQTIHQWPATLVQPVGSPLSLECTVEGTSNPNLYWYRQAAGRGLQLLFYSVGIGQISSEVPQNLSASRPQDRQFILSSKKLLLSDSGFYLCAWGDRTRAETQYFGPGTRLLVL.

The chain links TRBV5-1 to TRBJ2-7, with a tentative D call TRBD1 (5 bases). Germline V gene data show CDR1 as SGHRS and CDR2 as YFSETQ. V was pared by 0 bases and J by 2 bases, with 9 bases between. The CDR3 contains 14 residues. The CDR3, as DNA: TGCGCCAGCAGCTTGGGACAGTCTACCTACGAGCAGTACTTC. It codes for CASSLGQSTYEQYF.

The rearrangement links TRBV5-6 to TRBJ1-2, with D perhaps TRBD1 (5 bases). From germline, CDR1 is SGHDT and CDR2 YYEEEE. V dropped 3 bases and J dropped 6 bases, with 9 bases sitting between them. The CDR3 length is 12 residues. The CDR3 is CASSSTGDGYTF. The CDR3 region has the DNA TGTGCCAGCAGCTCCACAGGTGATGGCTACACCTTC.

The genes are TRBV4-3 and TRBJ2-7, with 8 bases aligning to TRBD1. CDR3 length: 16 amino acids. The ends lost 4 bases at V and 2 bases at J; junction bases unmatched: 10. The V gene's germline CDR1 is LGHNA and CDR2 YSLEER. The CDR3 sequence: CASSRDTGTGTYEQYF. CDR3 DNA sequence: TGCGCCAGCAGCCGAGATACCGGGACAGGTACCTACGAGCAGTACTTC.

The chain is built from TRBV5-4 and TRBJ2-3, with D possibly matching TRBD2 (5 bases). Trimming removed 3 bases from V and 2 bases from J, with 7 bases in between. The CDR3 extends over 13 amino acids. In germline, CDR1 is SGHNT, CDR2 YYREEE (reference sequence). CDR3: CASSSDSTDTQYF. In DNA, the CDR3 is TGTGCCAGCAGCTCGGACTCCACAGATACGCAGTATTTT.

This sequence joins TRBV4-1 and TRBJ2-7, with D hard to call. From germline, CDR1 is MGHRA and CDR2 YSYEKL. CDR3 length equals 15 residues. The V end lost 3 bases, the J end lost 9 bases, and 21 bases lay between the germline ends. DNA for the CDR3: TGCGCCAGCAGCCAGACCACTTTAGCTGGTTCGGTGCAGTACTTC. As protein: CASSQTTLAGSVQYF.

V is TRBV6-5 and J is TRBJ1-1; 9 bases agree with TRBD1. CDR3 length: 14 amino acids. Germline V gene lookup returns CDR1 MNHEY and CDR2 SVGAGI. The V and J ends lost 2 bases and 4 bases, in that order; junction bases with no gene match: 2. The CDR3 nucleotides read TGTGCCAGCAGTTACGGGACAGGGCCCACTGAAGCTTTCTTT. This translates into CASSYGTGPTEAFF.

The chain recombines TRBV25-1 with TRBJ2-7; TRBD2 is a possible D gene (5 bases). V was shortened by 10 bases and J by 2 bases, with 15 bases between the two germline ends. The CDR3 length is 13 residues. The germline CDR1 and CDR2 sequences are MGHDK and SYGVNS. The CDR3 nucleotides read TGTGCCACCAACCCGGCGGGCGCCTACGAGCAGTACTTC. Translated: CATNPAGAYEQYF.

The chain is built from TRBV6-6 and TRBJ2-7, with D perhaps matching TRBD2 (5 bases). Germline assignment: CDR1 MNHNY and CDR2 SVGAGI (reference sequence). V was cut by 6 bases and J by 7 bases, with 16 bases left in between. The CDR3 totals 13 residues. In DNA form, the CDR3 reads TGTGCCAGCAGCCCGCCTCCCCGGGGAGAGCAGTACTTC. Its translation is CASSPPPRGEQYF.

The chain carries TRBV9 and TRBJ2-1; TRBD2 agrees at 7 bases. The CDR3 is made up of 16 amino acids. The V segment lost 0 bases and the J segment 7 bases; nucleotides outside the gene matches: 10. Germline values: CDR1 SGDLS, CDR2 YYNGEE. As DNA, the CDR3 is TGTGCCAGCAGCGTAGAGGGGATTGGGGGGGGAAATGAGCAGTTCTTC. It specifies CASSVEGIGGGNEQFF.

A word on this clone: The sample holds other DNA sequences that translate to the same CDR3. The rearrangement uses TRBV5-1 and TRBJ1-2; 7 bases map to TRBD1. Per the germline V gene, CDR1 is SGHRS and CDR2 is YFSETQ. With 0 bases clipped from V and 2 bases from J, the junction kept 1 base outside the gene matches. This CDR3 comprises 14 residues. CDR3 sequence (DNA): TGCGCCAGCAGCTTGGGGGACAGAAACTATGGCTACACCTTC. Its translation is CASSLGDRNYGYTF.

This CDR3 is CASSEVTSGQETQYF. In nucleotides, the CDR3 is TGTGCCAGCAGTGAAGTGACTAGCGGGCAAGAGACCCAGTACTTC. V and J are TRBV6-1 and TRBJ2-5, with TRBD2 matching 10 bases. CDR3 size: 15 residues. V gave up 1 base and J gave up 2 bases; unmatched junction bases: 1. Germline values: CDR1 MNHNS, CDR2 SASEGT.

This chain connects TRBV5-1 to TRBJ2-5; 9 bases agree with TRBD1. CDR1 is SGHRS and CDR2 is YFSETQ in the germline V gene. This CDR3 has 13 amino acids. J lost 3 bases, V lost 7 bases, and 4 bases had no gene match. The CDR3 nucleotides read TGCGCCAGCGGGGGACAGGGAGAAGAGACCCAGTACTTC. The encoded protein is CASGGQGEETQYF.

The V and J genes are TRBV15 and TRBJ1-1; 8 bases match TRBD1. Trimming cost V 0 bases and J 2 bases; bases outside gene matches: 5. The CDR3 consists of 16 residues. Germline V gene data show CDR1 as LNHNV and CDR2 as YYDKDF (reference sequence). CDR3 sequence: CATSRENRGANTEAFF. DNA for the CDR3: TGTGCCACCAGCAGAGAGAACAGGGGGGCCAACACTGAAGCTTTCTTT.

The chain joins TRBV15 to TRBJ1-5, with D hard to call. The length of the CDR3 is 16 residues. The V and J ends lost 2 bases and 5 bases respectively, with 16 bases between them. Germline lookup yields CDR1 LNHNV and CDR2 YYDKDF (reference sequence). The CDR3 bases are TGTGCCACCAGCAGAACGGGGAATCAGCGTCATCAGCCCCAGCATTTT. This gives the protein CATSRTGNQRHQPQHF.

The rearrangement uses TRBV30 and TRBJ2-1; D is possibly TRBD1 (5 bases). This CDR3 has 17 amino acids. V lost 4 bases to trimming and J lost 7 bases, with 26 bases between them. Germline assignment: CDR1 GTSNPN and CDR2 SVGIG (reference sequence). CDR3 DNA: TGTGCCTGGACCCTCGTTCGATTTGGACACACATCGAATGAGCAGTTCTTC. Protein product: CAWTLVRFGHTSNEQFF.

The rearrangement joins TRBV10-3 to TRBJ1-2, with 9 bases aligning to TRBD1. J gave up 6 bases and V 4 bases, and 0 bases lay outside the gene matches. The germline gives CDR1 ENHRY, CDR2 SYGVKD. The CDR3 spans 12 residues. CDR3 amino acids: CAISGTGDGYTF. Written as DNA, the CDR3 is TGTGCCATCAGTGGGACAGGGGATGGCTACACCTTC.